One sample yielded the 21 T cell receptor beta chains listed below, sequenced in a study of spatial heterogeneity in lung cancer. TCRdb called the 5' RACE reads again in MiXCR, with one record for every CDR3 protein. The data hold 10,000 to 15,000 distinct CDR3 sequences, with 3.5% to 4% observed a single time. Noted time point: sample taken at primary tumor resection. The input for sequencing was PBMCs, taken at surgery. The receptor source for this set is a male donor with early-stage non-small cell lung cancer.

This clonotype was seen many times. This chain uses TRBV6-5 with TRBJ2-5; 7 bases line up with TRBD1. V shed 3 bases and J 6 bases; nucleotides not matched to a gene: 4. CDR3 length: 13 residues. The germline gives CDR1 MNHEY, CDR2 SVGAGI. This CDR3 is CASSYQGEQTQYF. The CDR3 nucleotides read TGTGCCAGCAGTTATCAGGGGGAACAGACCCAGTACTTC.

This clonotype has ten or more counts. The V and J genes are TRBV7-2 and TRBJ2-1, with a tentative D call TRBD2 (5 bases). Trimming cost V 1 base and J 4 bases, with 11 bases left between them. Germline values: CDR1 SGHTA, CDR2 FQGNSA. This CDR3 is built from 15 residues. CDR3 in amino acids: CASSLGHGIYNEQFF. The CDR3 DNA sequence: TGTGCCAGCAGCTTAGGACACGGGATATACAATGAGCAGTTCTTC.

By share, this clonotype counts as hyperexpanded (1% or more). The chain uses TRBV7-7 and TRBJ2-3; D possibly corresponds to TRBD2 (7 bases). The CDR3 consists of 13 residues. Trimming stripped 5 bases from V and 4 bases from J, with 10 bases between. The V gene's germline CDR1 is SSHAT and CDR2 FNYEAQ (reference sequence). The CDR3 sequence: CASSEGGADTQYF. The CDR3, as DNA: TGTGCCAGCAGCGAAGGGGGGGCAGATACGCAGTATTTT.

This clonotype was recorded many times. The chain's CDR3 is CASSPGGSGTEAFF. The CDR3 DNA follows: TGCGCCAGCAGCCCTGGCGGGAGCGGCACTGAAGCTTTCTTT. The V and J genes are TRBV5-1 and TRBJ1-1; no firm D call. The CDR3 has 14 residues. The germline V and J ends were trimmed by 4 bases and 4 bases, with 14 bases remaining between them. Germline CDR1 reads SGHRS; CDR2 reads YFSETQ. Full variable domain (rest looked up from reference TRBV5-1 and TRBJ1-1): KAGVTQTPRYLIKTRGQQVTLSCSPISGHRSVSWYQQTPGQGLQFLFEYFSETQRNKGNFPGRFSGRQFSNSRSEMNVSTLELGDSALYLCASSPGGSGTEAFFGQGTRLTVV.

This clonotype was seen many times. V and J are TRBV4-1 and TRBJ1-2; D not resolved. The CDR3 is 15 amino acids. The V end was cut by 0 bases, the J end by 1 base, with 9 bases between. Germline V gives CDR1 MGHRA, CDR2 YSYEKL. The CDR3 region is CASSQDPGSNYGYTF. CDR3 nucleotides: TGCGCCAGCAGCCAAGATCCCGGCAGTAACTATGGCTACACCTTC.

At least ten counts were recorded for this clonotype. The V gene is TRBV7-2, the J gene TRBJ2-1; D may be TRBD2 (6 bases). The CDR3 is 14 amino acids. Germline V gene sequence: CDR1 SGHTA, CDR2 FQGNSA. V was pared by 0 bases and J by 5 bases, with 8 bases between. CDR3 nucleotide sequence: TGTGCCAGCAGCTTAGCCGGACTACACAATGAGCAGTTCTTC. It is translated as CASSLAGLHNEQFF.

In its sample, this clonotype was seen many times. The chain is built from TRBV7-9 and TRBJ2-1, with 10 bases matching TRBD2. The CDR3 loop spans 15 amino acids. After removal of 3 bases from V and 7 bases from J, the junction contained 6 bases not matched to a gene. Germline CDR1 SEHNR, CDR2 FQNEAQ (reference sequence). CDR3 sequence reads: CASSFVSGRRNEQFF. The CDR3 region has the DNA TGTGCCAGCAGCTTTGTTAGCGGGAGGAGGAATGAGCAGTTCTTC.

This clonotype has ten or more counts. J is TRBJ2-5 and V is TRBV27; 9 bases are shared with TRBD1. The CDR3 has 15 residues. J was trimmed by 2 bases and V by 7 bases; bases with no gene match: 8. CDR1 is MNHEY, CDR2 SMNVEV, per germline (reference sequence). The DNA of the CDR3 is TGTGCCAGCACCCGGACAGGGGATGGTCAAGAGACCCAGTACTTC. This gives the protein CASTRTGDGQETQYF.

The sample holds many counts of this clonotype. V usage is TRBV4-1 and J usage is TRBJ2-3; D gene uncertain. Deletions cut 0 bases from V and 4 bases from J, with 11 bases between. CDR1 and CDR2 from the germline V gene are MGHRA and YSYEKL. CDR3 length: 15 residues. CDR3 amino acids: CASSQELSVPDTQYF. DNA of the CDR3: TGCGCCAGCAGCCAAGAGCTATCCGTCCCAGATACGCAGTATTTT.

This clonotype was observed many times. The rearrangement uses TRBV2 and TRBJ2-3; D possibly corresponds to TRBD2 (8 bases). The CDR3 runs to 16 residues. Germline V CDR1 and CDR2: SNHLY, FYNNEI. CDR3 DNA: TGTGCTACCAGGGGGGCTTCTAGCGGGAGCACAGATACGCAGTATTTT. It specifies CATRGASSGSTDTQYF.

This clonotype appeared many times. The chain combines TRBV27 with TRBJ2-3; 15 bases align to TRBD2. Germline CDR1 is MNHEY and CDR2 is SMNVEV (reference sequence). V shed 6 bases, J shed 3 bases, and the junction held 10 bases outside the gene matches. The CDR3 covers 18 residues. Written as DNA, the CDR3 is TGTGCCAGCAGCCCAACAATGGGACTAGCGGGAGGTACAGATACGCAGTATTTT. This encodes CASSPTMGLAGGTDTQYF.

This clonotype has at least ten counts. The chain has TRBV7-2 and TRBJ2-1; possibly TRBD2 for D (6 bases). The CDR3 consists of 15 residues. Germline assignment: CDR1 SGHTA and CDR2 FQGNSA. Trimming left V 4 bases short and J 0 bases short, with 10 bases between. CDR3 sequence reads: CASSWDFSSYNEQFF. In DNA, the CDR3 is TGTGCCAGCAGCTGGGACTTTAGCTCCTACAATGAGCAGTTCTTC. Looking up the rest from reference TRBV7-2 and TRBJ2-1 gives the full variable domain: GAGVSQSPSNKVTEKGKDVELRCDPISGHTALYWYRQSLGQGLEFLIYFQGNSAPDKSGLPSDRFSAERTGGSVSTLTIQRTQQEDSAVYLCASSWDFSSYNEQFFGPGTRLTVL.

This clonotype was observed at least ten times. This sequence joins TRBV2 and TRBJ2-2; 9 nucleotides agree with TRBD2. This CDR3 has 15 residues. V trimming: 6 bases; J trimming: 6 bases; junction bases outside the gene matches: 8. The V gene's germline CDR1 is SNHLY and CDR2 FYNNEI. The CDR3 bases are TGTGCCAGCAGAGTGGCGGGAGGGTACCCCGGGGAGCTGTTTTTT. It specifies CASRVAGGYPGELFF.

This clonotype was seen ten or more times. The chain joins TRBV7-2 to TRBJ2-7; TRBD1 is a possible D gene (5 bases). The CDR3 runs to 14 residues. Germline V gives CDR1 SGHTA, CDR2 FQGNSA. The ends were cut back, 1 base at V and 2 bases at J, with 9 bases in the middle. CDR3 protein: CASSLGGAAYEQYF. The CDR3 nucleotides are TGTGCCAGCAGCTTAGGTGGGGCCGCCTACGAGCAGTACTTC.

This clonotype showed up many times. The V call is TRBV7-3, the J call TRBJ2-3; D is uncertain. This CDR3 is built from 12 residues. V shed 2 bases and J shed 7 bases, with 7 bases lying between them. Per germline, CDR1 SGHTA and CDR2 FQGTGA. The CDR3 sequence is CASSLVGNTQYF. The DNA for the CDR3 is TGTGCCAGCAGCTTAGTGGGGAATACGCAGTATTTT.

The chain couples TRBV7-9 to TRBJ2-3; the match to TRBD1 covers 11 bases. This CDR3 comprises 16 residues. The germline V gene encodes CDR1 SEHNR and CDR2 FQNEAQ (reference sequence). The V gene end was trimmed by 5 bases and the J gene end by 0 bases; junction bases not matched to a gene: 4. CDR3 sequence: CASSDGQGASTDTQYF. DNA of the CDR3: TGTGCCAGCAGCGATGGACAGGGGGCCAGCACAGATACGCAGTATTTT.

The genes are TRBV5-1 and TRBJ2-7, with D uncertain. CDR3 length: 16 residues. V was cut by 4 bases and J by 2 bases, with 19 bases left in between. Per the germline V gene, CDR1 is SGHRS and CDR2 is YFSETQ. CDR3 sequence (DNA): TGCGCCAGCAGCGACCACACAGCTAAATTGACCTACGAGCAGTACTTC. Translation: CASSDHTAKLTYEQYF.

This clonotype was seen at least ten times. This chain connects TRBV12-3 or TRBV12-4 to TRBJ2-6; perhaps TRBD2 as D (6 bases). The CDR3 consists of 15 residues. The V gene lost 7 bases and the J gene lost 2 bases, with 12 bases spanning the gap. CDR3 nucleotide sequence: TGTGCCAGCATCCAACCGGGGGCTGGGGCCAACGTCCTGACTTTC. Translated, it gives CASIQPGAGANVLTF.

This clonotype appeared many times. V usage is TRBV4-2 and J usage is TRBJ2-1; 7 bases agree with TRBD2. This CDR3 has 16 residues. Trimming at V came to 1 base and at J to 4 bases, leaving 7 bases not matched to a gene. Germline V gives CDR1 LGHNA, CDR2 YNFKEQ. CDR3 sequence reads: CASSQASAGTYNEQFF. The CDR3, as DNA: TGTGCCAGCAGCCAAGCATCAGCGGGAACATACAATGAGCAGTTCTTC.

This clonotype was counted ten times or more. The gene calls are TRBV18 and TRBJ2-5; the D is unclear. Looked up from germline, CDR1 is KGHSH and CDR2 is LQKENI. The CDR3 totals 15 residues. V lost 2 bases to trimming and J lost 0 bases, with 10 bases between them. The CDR3 loop reads CASSPSALYQETQYF. The CDR3 nucleotides are TGTGCCAGCTCACCATCCGCTTTGTACCAAGAGACCCAGTACTTC.

This clonotype was observed at least ten times. This rearrangement joins TRBV6-5 to TRBJ2-1; 8 nucleotides line up with TRBD2. V lost 3 bases, J lost 6 bases, and 7 bases stayed unmatched. The CDR3 extends over 15 amino acids. Germline lookup yields CDR1 MNHEY and CDR2 SVGAGI. The CDR3 nucleotides are TGTGCCAGCAGTTATCTCGGGGGGGGTTCCAATGAGCAGTTCTTC. It yields the protein CASSYLGGGSNEQFF.